Below, 3 T cell receptor beta chains from the same sample are listed, as sequenced in a study of post-analysis software for immune sequencing data. Built from TCR beta cDNA, the libraries had unique molecular identifiers in them. TCRdb re-called the PCR reads through MiXCR, storing one row per CDR3 protein. The table has hundreds of thousands of distinct CDR3 sequences, 40% to 50% seen once; the top ten hold roughly 1.8%. Their cognate antigens are unknown. Study results and caveats: About five TRBV segments occurring more often in patients than controls included TRBV5-6, TRBV5-1 and TRBV20-1.

Sequenced input: blood. Every receptor here comes from a girl under 18 with multiple sclerosis.

The chain carries TRBV27 and TRBJ2-1; possibly TRBD2 for D (7 bases). Trimming stripped 7 bases from V and 2 bases from J, with 21 bases between. CDR1 is MNHEY, CDR2 SMNVEV, per germline (reference sequence). CDR3 size: 17 residues. The CDR3 coding sequence is TGTGCCAGCACCGTTGGGGGGGGCGAGACTACCTACAATGAGCAGTTCTTC. Residues: CASTVGGGETTYNEQFF.

Of note for this clonotype: Given the absence of the conserved phenylalanine or tryptophan at the CDR3 end, a read error is likely. This sequence joins TRBV6-5 and TRBJ2-1; the match to TRBD2 covers 9 bases. This CDR3 spans 15 amino acids. Germline CDR1 MNHEY, CDR2 SVGAGI. Trimming cost V 2 bases and J 8 bases; bases outside gene matches: 7. This CDR3 reads CASSYDAGGPYEQFV. For the CDR3, the DNA is TGTGCCAGCAGTTACGATGCGGGAGGGCCATATGAGCAGTTCGTC.

This clonotype turned up a few times. The rearrangement joins TRBV20-1 to TRBJ2-1; D gene uncertain. Germline V gene data show CDR1 as DFQATT and CDR2 as SNEGSKA (reference sequence). Trimming cost V 4 bases and J 2 bases, with 24 bases left between them. The CDR3 runs to 18 residues. The CDR3 reads CSAKLIRAGKSTYNEQFF. DNA for the CDR3: TGCAGTGCTAAATTGATCCGGGCAGGAAAGTCCACCTACAATGAGCAGTTCTTC.